This T cell receptor beta chain originates from a study of PD-1 blockade in classical Hodgkin lymphoma. As for the study in general: Patients got intravenous nivolumab 3 mg/kg every 2 weeks. Study outcomes and limitations: Patients with a complete response exhibited baseline diversity comparable to newly diagnosed patients. As was reported, newly diagnosed patients showed lower baseline TCR diversity than healthy donors did.

Concerning this clone itself: The antigen is not known.

CDR3 size: 15 residues. The trim removed 2 bases at V and 7 bases at J, leaving 4 bases unmatched. CDR1 is WSHSY and CDR2 is SAAADI in the germline V gene. Method: immunoSEQ multiplex PCR; TCRdb's copy keeps in-frame clones and lacks some. The repertoire includes 15,000 or so clones, less than 80% of them detected once, and 9.5% to 12% sits in the top ten. Relapses following autologous stem cell transplantation were seen in all patients, with brentuximab vedotin exposure varying. Each best response was a complete response, a partial response or progressive disease. The specimen was peripheral blood mononuclear cells (PBMCs), collected at baseline. This sequence joins TRBV10-2 and TRBJ1-4; 10 bases fit TRBD1. The sequence was collected from a human donor with classical Hodgkin lymphoma. The CDR3 reads CASSERTGGSEKLFF. CDR3 coding DNA: TGCGCCAGCAGTGAGAGGACAGGGGGAAGTGAAAAACTGTTTTTT.